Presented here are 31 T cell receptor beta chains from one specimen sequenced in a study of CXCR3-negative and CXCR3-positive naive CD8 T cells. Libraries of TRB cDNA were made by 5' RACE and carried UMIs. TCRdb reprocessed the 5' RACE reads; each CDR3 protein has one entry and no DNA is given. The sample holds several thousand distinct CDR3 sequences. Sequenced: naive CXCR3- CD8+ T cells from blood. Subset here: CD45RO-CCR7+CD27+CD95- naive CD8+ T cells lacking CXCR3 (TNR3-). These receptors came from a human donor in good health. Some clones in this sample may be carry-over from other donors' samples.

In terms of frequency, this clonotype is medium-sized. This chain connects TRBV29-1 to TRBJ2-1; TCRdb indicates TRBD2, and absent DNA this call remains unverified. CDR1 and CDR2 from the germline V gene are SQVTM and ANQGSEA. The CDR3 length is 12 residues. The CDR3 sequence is CSGSNPANEQFF.

CDR3 residues: CAISENGAGNQPQHF. The chain carries TRBV10-3 and TRBJ1-5; TCRdb's D gene call, TRBD1, goes unchecked for lack of DNA. Per germline, CDR1 ENHRY and CDR2 SYGVKD. The CDR3 runs 15 residues.

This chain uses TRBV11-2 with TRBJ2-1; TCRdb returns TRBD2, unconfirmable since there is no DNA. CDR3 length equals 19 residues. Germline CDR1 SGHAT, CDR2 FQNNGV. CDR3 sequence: CASSLYAWGPDPIYNEQFF.

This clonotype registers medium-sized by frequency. The CDR3 spells CSGQGAVNEQYF. This chain joins TRBV29-1 and TRBJ2-7; lacking DNA, the TRBD1 call made by TCRdb goes unchecked. Germline lookup yields CDR1 SQVTM and CDR2 ANQGSEA. The CDR3 runs 12 residues.

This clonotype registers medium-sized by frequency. The CDR3 loop is CSVVPSGSYEQYF. The chain is built from TRBV29-1 and TRBJ2-7; TCRdb picks TRBD2, but there is no DNA to check that call. Germline-derived CDR1 and CDR2 are SQVTM and ANQGSEA. This CDR3 is built from 13 residues.

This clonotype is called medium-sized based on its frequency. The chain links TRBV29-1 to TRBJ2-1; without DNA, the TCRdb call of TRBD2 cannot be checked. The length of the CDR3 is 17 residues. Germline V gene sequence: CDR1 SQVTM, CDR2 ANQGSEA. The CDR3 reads CSVEGTSGRAPYNEQFF.

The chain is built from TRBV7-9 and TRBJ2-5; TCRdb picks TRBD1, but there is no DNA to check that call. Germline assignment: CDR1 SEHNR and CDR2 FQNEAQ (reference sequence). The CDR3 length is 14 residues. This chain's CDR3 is CASHRGGSLETQYF.

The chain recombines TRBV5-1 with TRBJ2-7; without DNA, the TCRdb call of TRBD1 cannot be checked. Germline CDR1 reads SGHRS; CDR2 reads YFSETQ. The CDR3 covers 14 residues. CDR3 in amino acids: CASAEGDSSYEQYF.

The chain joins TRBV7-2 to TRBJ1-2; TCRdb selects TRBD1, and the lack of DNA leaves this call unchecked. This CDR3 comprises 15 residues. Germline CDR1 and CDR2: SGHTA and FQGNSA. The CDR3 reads CASSFTGGLNYGYTF.

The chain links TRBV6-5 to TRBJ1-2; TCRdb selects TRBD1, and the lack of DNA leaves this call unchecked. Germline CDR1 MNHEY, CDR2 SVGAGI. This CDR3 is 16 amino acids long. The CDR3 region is CASSYSVGDLGYGYTF.

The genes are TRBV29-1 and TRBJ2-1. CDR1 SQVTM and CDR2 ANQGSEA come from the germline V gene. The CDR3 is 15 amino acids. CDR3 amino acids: CSVEDPGIGAGEQFF.

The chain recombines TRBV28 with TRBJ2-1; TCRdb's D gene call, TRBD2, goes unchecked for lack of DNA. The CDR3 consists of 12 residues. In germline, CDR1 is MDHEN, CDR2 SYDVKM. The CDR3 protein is CSSSFRGTIPFF.

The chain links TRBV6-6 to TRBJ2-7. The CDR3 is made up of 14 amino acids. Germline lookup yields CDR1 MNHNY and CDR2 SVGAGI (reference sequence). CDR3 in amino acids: CASSHRVPSYEQYF.

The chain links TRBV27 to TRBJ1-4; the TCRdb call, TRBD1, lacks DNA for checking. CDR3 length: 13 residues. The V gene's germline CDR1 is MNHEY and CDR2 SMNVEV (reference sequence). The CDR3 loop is CASSFRGFGELFF.

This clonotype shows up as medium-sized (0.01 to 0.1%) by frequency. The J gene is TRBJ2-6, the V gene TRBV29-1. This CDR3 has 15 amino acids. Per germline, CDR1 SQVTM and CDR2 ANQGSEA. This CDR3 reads CSVVGTYSGANVLTF.

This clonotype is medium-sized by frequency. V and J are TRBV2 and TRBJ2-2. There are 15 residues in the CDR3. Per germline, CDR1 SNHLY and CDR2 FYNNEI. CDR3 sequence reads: CASLVSRADTGELFF. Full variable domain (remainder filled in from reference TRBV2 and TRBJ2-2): EPEVTQTPSHQVTQMGQEVILRCVPISNHLYFYWYRQILGQKVEFLVSFYNNEISEKSEIFDDQFSVERPDGSNFTLKIRSTKLEDSAMYFCASLVSRADTGELFFGEGSRLTVL.

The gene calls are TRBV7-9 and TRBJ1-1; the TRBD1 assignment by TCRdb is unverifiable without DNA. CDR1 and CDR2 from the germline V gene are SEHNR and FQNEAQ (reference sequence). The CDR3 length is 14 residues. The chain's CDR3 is CASSQTTGNTEAFF.

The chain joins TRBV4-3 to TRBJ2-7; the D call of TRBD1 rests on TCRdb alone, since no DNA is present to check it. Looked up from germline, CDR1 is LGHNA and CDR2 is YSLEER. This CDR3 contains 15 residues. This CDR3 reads CASSQDRGTDYEQYF.

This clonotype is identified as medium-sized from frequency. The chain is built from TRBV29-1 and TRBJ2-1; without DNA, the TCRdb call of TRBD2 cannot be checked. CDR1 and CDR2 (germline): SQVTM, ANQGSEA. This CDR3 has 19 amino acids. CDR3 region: CSVEESARLAGVLYNEQFF.

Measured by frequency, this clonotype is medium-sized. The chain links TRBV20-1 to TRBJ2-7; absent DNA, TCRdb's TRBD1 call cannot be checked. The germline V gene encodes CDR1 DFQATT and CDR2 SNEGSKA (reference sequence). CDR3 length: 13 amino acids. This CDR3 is CSARVDRNYEQYF.

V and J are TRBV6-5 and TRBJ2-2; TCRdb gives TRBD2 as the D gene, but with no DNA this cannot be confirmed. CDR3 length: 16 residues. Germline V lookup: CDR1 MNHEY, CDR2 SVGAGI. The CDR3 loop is CASSQTRGGDTGELFF.

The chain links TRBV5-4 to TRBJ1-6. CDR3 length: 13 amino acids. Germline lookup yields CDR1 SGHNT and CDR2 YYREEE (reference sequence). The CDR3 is CASSLGPDSPLHF.

CDR3 protein: CASSPGTGGTEAFF. The V call is TRBV3-1, the J call TRBJ1-1; absent DNA, TCRdb's TRBD1 call cannot be checked. CDR1 is LGHDT, CDR2 YNNKEL, per germline (reference sequence). The CDR3 extends over 14 amino acids.

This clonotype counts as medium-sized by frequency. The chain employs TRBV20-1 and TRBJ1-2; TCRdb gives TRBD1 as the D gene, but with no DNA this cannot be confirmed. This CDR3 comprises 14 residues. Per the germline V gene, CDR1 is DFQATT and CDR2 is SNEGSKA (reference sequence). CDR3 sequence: CSATGQGVNYGYTF.

The CDR3: CASSQPGLISYEQYF. This chain uses TRBV7-8 with TRBJ2-7; TCRdb's D call, TRBD2, is unchecked because there is no DNA. The CDR3 is 15 residues long. Germline V gene lookup returns CDR1 SGHVS and CDR2 FQNEAQ.

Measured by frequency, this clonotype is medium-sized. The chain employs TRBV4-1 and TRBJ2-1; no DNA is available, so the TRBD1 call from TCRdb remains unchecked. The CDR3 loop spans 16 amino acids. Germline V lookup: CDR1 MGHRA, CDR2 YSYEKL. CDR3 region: CASSQAQLGTVDEQFF.

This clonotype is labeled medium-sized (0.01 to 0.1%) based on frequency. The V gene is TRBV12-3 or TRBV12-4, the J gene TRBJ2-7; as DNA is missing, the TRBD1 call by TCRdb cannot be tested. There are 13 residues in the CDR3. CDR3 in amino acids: CASSYWASDEQYF.

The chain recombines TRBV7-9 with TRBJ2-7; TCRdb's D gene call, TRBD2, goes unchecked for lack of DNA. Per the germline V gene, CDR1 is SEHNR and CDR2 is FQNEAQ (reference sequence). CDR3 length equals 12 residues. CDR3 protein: CASSGPFSEQYF.

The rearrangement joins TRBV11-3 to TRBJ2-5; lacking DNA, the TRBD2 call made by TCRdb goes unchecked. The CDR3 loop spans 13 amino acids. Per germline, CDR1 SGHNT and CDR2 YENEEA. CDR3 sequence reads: CASSPTPPDSPYF.

CDR3 amino acids: CASSFWTGDNEQFF. The chain employs TRBV5-4 and TRBJ2-1; TCRdb outputs TRBD2, but without DNA this stays unchecked. CDR1 and CDR2 (germline): SGHNT, YYREEE (reference sequence). The CDR3 has 14 amino acids.

CDR3 loop: CASSFRGPNTGELFF. J is TRBJ2-2 and V is TRBV5-1; TCRdb returns TRBD1, unconfirmable since there is no DNA. This CDR3 region has 15 residues. From germline, CDR1 is SGHRS and CDR2 YFSETQ.